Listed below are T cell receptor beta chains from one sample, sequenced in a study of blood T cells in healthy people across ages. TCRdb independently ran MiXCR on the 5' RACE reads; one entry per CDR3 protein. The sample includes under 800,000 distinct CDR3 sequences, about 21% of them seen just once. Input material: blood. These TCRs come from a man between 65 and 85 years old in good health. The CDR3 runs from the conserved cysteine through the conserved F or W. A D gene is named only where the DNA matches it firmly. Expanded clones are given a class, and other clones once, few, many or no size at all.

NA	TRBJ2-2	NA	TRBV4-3	CASSQVRGGGASTGELFF	TGCGCCAGCAGCCAAGTCCGTGGCGGGGGCGCAAGCACCGGGGAGCTGTTTTTT
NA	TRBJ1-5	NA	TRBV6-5	CASSYSDSLSPSNQPQHF	TGTGCCAGCAGTTACTCGGACAGCCTTTCCCCTAGCAATCAGCCCCAGCATTTT
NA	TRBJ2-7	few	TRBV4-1	CASSQERGSGYEQYF	TGCGCCAGCAGCCAAGAACGGGGGAGTGGTTACGAGCAGTACTTC
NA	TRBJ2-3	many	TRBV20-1	CSAEGGTDTQYF	TGCAGCGCCGAGGGGGGCACAGATACGCAGTATTTT
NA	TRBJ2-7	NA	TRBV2	CASSEVGVYEQYF	TGTGCCAGCAGTGAAGTCGGTGTTTACGAGCAGTACTTC
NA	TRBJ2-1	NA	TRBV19	CASTRSGNYNEQFF	TGTGCCAGTACCCGGTCGGGGAACTACAATGAGCAGTTCTTC
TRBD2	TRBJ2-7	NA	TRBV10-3	CAISESTGGGPYYEQYF	TGTGCCATCAGTGAGTCGACGGGGGGAGGGCCCTACTACGAGCAGTACTTC
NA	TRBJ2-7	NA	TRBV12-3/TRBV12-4	CASSFRGGGEQYF	TGTGCCAGCAGTTTCAGAGGAGGGGGCGAGCAGTACTTC
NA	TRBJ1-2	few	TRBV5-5	CASSLQQANYGYTF	TGTGCCAGCAGCTTGCAACAGGCCAACTATGGCTACACCTTC
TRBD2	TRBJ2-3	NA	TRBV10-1	CASGGTSGSPDTQYF	TGCGCCAGCGGCGGGACTAGCGGGAGTCCAGATACGCAGTATTTT
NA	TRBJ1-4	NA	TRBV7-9	CASSFAPGANEKLFF	TGTGCCAGCAGCTTCGCCCCCGGAGCGAATGAAAAACTGTTTTTT
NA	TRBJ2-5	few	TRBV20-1	CSAEQRAQETQYF	TGCAGTGCTGAACAACGGGCCCAAGAGACCCAGTACTTC
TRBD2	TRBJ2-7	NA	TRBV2	CASSVGLAGSQTRSYEQYF	TGTGCCAGCAGTGTTGGACTAGCGGGATCCCAAACCCGCTCCTACGAGCAGTACTTC
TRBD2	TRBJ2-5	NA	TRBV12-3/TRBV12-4	CASSFVGGPGETQYF	TGTGCCAGCAGTTTCGTGGGAGGGCCGGGAGAGACCCAGTACTTC
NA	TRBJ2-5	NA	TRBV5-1	CASSPEGAETQYF	TGCGCCAGCAGCCCGGAGGGGGCGGAGACCCAGTACTTC
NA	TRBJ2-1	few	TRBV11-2	CASSSMGEQFF	TGTGCCAGCAGTTCGATGGGGGAGCAGTTCTTC
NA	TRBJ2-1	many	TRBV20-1	CSASALGLLLNEQFF	TGCAGTGCTAGTGCTCTCGGACTCCTCCTCAATGAGCAGTTCTTC
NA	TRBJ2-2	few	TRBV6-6	CAISADRTGELFF	TGTGCCATATCGGCAGACCGGACCGGGGAGCTGTTTTTT
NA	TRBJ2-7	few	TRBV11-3	CASSLYGSETRTYEQYF	TGTGCCAGTAGCTTATACGGGTCCGAGACTAGAACCTACGAGCAGTACTTC
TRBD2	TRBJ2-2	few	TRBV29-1	CSVEAGGTGELFF	TGCAGCGTCGAAGCGGGGGGGACCGGGGAGCTGTTTTTT
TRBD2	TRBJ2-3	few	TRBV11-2	CASSFHPSGRGTDTQYF	TGTGCCAGCAGCTTTCATCCTAGCGGGAGGGGCACAGATACGCAGTATTTT
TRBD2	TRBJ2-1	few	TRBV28	CASSPQGLARNDEQFF	TGTGCCAGCAGTCCGCAGGGACTAGCGAGAAACGATGAGCAGTTCTTC
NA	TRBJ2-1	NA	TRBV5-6	CASSLQPHEQFF	TGTGCCAGCAGCTTGCAGCCCCATGAGCAGTTCTTC
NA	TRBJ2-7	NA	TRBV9	CASSVTLDTSYEQYF	TGTGCCAGCAGCGTTACCCTTGACACATCCTACGAGCAGTACTTC
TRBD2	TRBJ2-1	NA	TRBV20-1	CSARGTSGSRDNEQFF	TGCAGTGCTAGAGGGACTAGCGGGAGTCGTGACAATGAGCAGTTCTTC
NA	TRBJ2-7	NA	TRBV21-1	CASSKINPSGKYEQYF	TGTGCCAGCAGCAAAATTAATCCTAGCGGGAAGTACGAGCAGTACTTC
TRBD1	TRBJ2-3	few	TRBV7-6	CASSYGTGADTQYF	TGTGCCAGCAGTTACGGGACAGGGGCAGATACGCAGTATTTT